The 28 T cell receptor beta chains given below trace back to one sample, sequenced in a study of blood T cell repertoires in COVID-19. Profiled with immunoSEQ multiplex PCR; TCRdb holds only in-frame clones, not every one. The data hold approximately 220,000 clones, with roughly four fifths observed a single time. The sequencing input was peripheral blood. The receptor source for this set is a woman in her 70s with acute or convalescent COVID-19.

This chain uses TRBV7-2 with TRBJ1-6; TRBD1 might be the D (6 bases). From germline, CDR1 is SGHTA and CDR2 FQGNSA. The CDR3 has 15 amino acids. V was trimmed by 5 bases and J by 2 bases, leaving 10 bases between them. For the CDR3, the DNA is TGTGCCAGCAGCGTAACAGGGACCTATAATTCACCCCTCCACTTT. Its translation: CASSVTGTYNSPLHF.

Notes on this clone: This CDR3 is also generated by other DNA sequences in the sample. V is TRBV18 and J is TRBJ1-2; 9 nucleotides line up with TRBD1. With V trimmed by 3 bases and J by 4 bases, 3 bases remained unmatched. Germline CDR1 and CDR2: KGHSH and LQKENI. The CDR3 is 14 residues long. The CDR3: CASSPGQGIYGYTF. In DNA, the CDR3 is TGTGCCAGCTCACCGGGACAGGGAATCTATGGCTACACCTTC.

The chain links TRBV4-2 to TRBJ2-7; 7 bases match TRBD1. The CDR3 covers 15 residues. CDR1 and CDR2 from the germline V gene are LGHNA and YNFKEQ. V dropped 0 bases and J dropped 4; count of bases not matched to a gene: 6. CDR3 protein: CASSQDPQGDYEQYF. CDR3 sequence (DNA): TGTGCCAGCAGCCAAGATCCGCAGGGGGATTACGAGCAGTACTTC.

The chain carries TRBV27 and TRBJ1-2; weak D call: TRBD1 (5 bases). This CDR3 comprises 14 residues. The V and J ends lost 6 bases and 7 bases respectively, with 18 bases between them. Germline values: CDR1 MNHEY, CDR2 SMNVEV (reference sequence). The CDR3 spells CASSAISQTVGYTF. The CDR3, as DNA: TGTGCCAGCAGCGCGATTTCCCAGACAGTTGGCTACACCTTC.

The V call is TRBV3-1 (or the pseudogene TRBV3-2), the J call TRBJ2-7, with TRBD1 matching 8 bases. V trimming: 4 bases; J trimming: 6 bases; junction bases outside the gene matches: 5. This CDR3 has 13 amino acids. Per the germline V gene, CDR1 is LGHDT and CDR2 is YNNKEL (reference sequence). This CDR3 reads CASSRTTGGEQYF. The CDR3 DNA sequence: TGTGCCAGCAGCCGCACAACAGGGGGCGAGCAGTACTTC.

This chain joins TRBV7-2 and TRBJ1-4; D possibly corresponds to TRBD1 (5 bases). V dropped 5 bases and J dropped 5 bases, with 12 bases sitting between them. Germline CDR1 SGHTA, CDR2 FQGNSA. The CDR3 loop spans 14 amino acids. The CDR3 spells CASSLGGMNEKLFF. CDR3 coding DNA: TGTGCCAGCAGCCTCGGGGGGATGAATGAAAAACTGTTTTTT.

This clone was detected only a few times. One junction end disagrees with the germline gene, perhaps due to a read error. The chain employs TRBV29-1 and TRBJ2-3, with 13 bases fitting TRBD2. The CDR3 has 15 residues. Germline V gives CDR1 SQVTM, CDR2 ANQGSEA. The CDR3 DNA follows: TGCAGCGTGGAAGGGACTAGCGGGGGCACAGATACGCAGTATTTT. This translates into CSVEGTSGGTDTQYF.

The chain employs TRBV7-9 and TRBJ1-3; tentative D call: TRBD1 (5 bases). Germline V gives CDR1 SEHNR, CDR2 FQNEAQ (reference sequence). This CDR3 is 15 amino acids long. Trimming removed 2 bases from V and 2 bases from J, with 10 bases in between. The CDR3 nucleotides read TGTGCCAGCAGCTTATCAGGGAACGCTGGAAACACCATATATTTT. Amino acids: CASSLSGNAGNTIYF.

The chain has TRBV4-1 and TRBJ2-2, with a weak D call TRBD1 (6 bases). Germline CDR1 and CDR2: MGHRA and YSYEKL. CDR3 length: 14 residues. V was shortened by 4 bases and J by 7 bases, with 13 bases between the two germline ends. The CDR3 region is CASSLLGGSGELFF. The CDR3 bases are TGCGCCAGCAGCCTCTTAGGGGGTAGCGGGGAGCTGTTTTTT.

This clone came up many times. The V call is TRBV5-1, the J call TRBJ1-2; 11 bases fit TRBD1. J lost 10 bases, V lost 2 bases, and 4 bases had no gene match. The germline V gene encodes CDR1 SGHRS and CDR2 YFSETQ. This CDR3 region has 13 residues. This chain's CDR3 is CASSLGTGGNYTF. The DNA for the CDR3 is TGCGCCAGCAGCTTAGGGACAGGGGGGAACTACACCTTC.

The table lists this clone with a few counts. CDR3 loop: CASSRNRGLEDTEAFF. CDR3 DNA: TGTGCCAGCTCGCGTAACAGGGGGTTGGAGGACACTGAAGCTTTCTTT. This chain connects TRBV18 to TRBJ1-1; 8 bases map to TRBD1. This CDR3 is 16 amino acids long. V was pared by 6 bases and J by 3 bases, with 12 bases of the junction left unmatched. CDR1 is KGHSH and CDR2 is LQKENI in the germline V gene. Using reference TRBV18 and TRBJ1-1 for the parts outside the CDR3, the full variable domain is NAGVMQNPRHLVRRRGQEARLRCSPMKGHSHVYWYRQLPEEGLKFMVYLQKENIIDESGMPKERFSAEFPKEGPSILRIQQVVRGDSAAYFCASSRNRGLEDTEAFFGQGTRLTVV.

This chain links TRBV7-9 with TRBJ1-6; TRBD1 might be the D (6 bases). The CDR3 runs to 16 residues. Per the germline V gene, CDR1 is SEHNR and CDR2 is FQNEAQ (reference sequence). Trimming stripped 5 bases from V and 0 bases from J, with 11 bases between. CDR3 in amino acids: CASSAGQNSYNSPLHF. The DNA for the CDR3 is TGTGCCAGCAGCGCTGGACAGAACTCCTATAATTCACCCCTCCACTTT.

The chain recombines TRBV6-5 with TRBJ1-2; the D is unclear. The CDR3 covers 15 residues. The ends were cut back, 2 bases at V and 1 base at J, with 11 bases in the middle. Germline CDR1 reads MNHEY; CDR2 reads SVGAGI. CDR3 region: CASSYGRTVNYGYTF. The CDR3 coding sequence is TGTGCCAGCAGTTACGGCCGAACAGTTAACTATGGCTACACCTTC.

This chain connects TRBV18 to TRBJ1-2, with 9 bases identical to TRBD1. Germline loops: CDR1 KGHSH, CDR2 LQKENI. CDR3 length: 15 amino acids. Germline trimming cut 2 bases from V and 6 bases from J; bases unmatched to any gene: 7. CDR3 sequence reads: CASSPMGQGDNGYTF. CDR3 in DNA: TGTGCCAGCTCACCAATGGGACAGGGAGACAATGGCTACACCTTC.

The chain combines TRBV6-5 with TRBJ2-3; 7 bases line up with TRBD2. This CDR3 contains 15 residues. V lost 7 bases, J lost 0 bases, and 7 bases stayed unmatched. Germline CDR1 MNHEY, CDR2 SVGAGI. CDR3 in amino acids: CASTRSGFSTDTQYF. For the CDR3, the DNA is TGTGCCAGCACTCGTAGCGGGTTTAGCACAGATACGCAGTATTTT.

The rearrangement uses TRBV10-3 and TRBJ1-5; D remains unclear. Trimming took off 3 bases at V and 0 bases at J, with 3 bases between the two ends. The germline V gene encodes CDR1 ENHRY and CDR2 SYGVKD. The CDR3 runs to 13 residues. The CDR3 region is CAISDNSNQPQHF. The CDR3 DNA follows: TGTGCCATCAGTGATAATAGCAATCAGCCCCAGCATTTT.

The V and J genes are TRBV18 and TRBJ2-7, with 8 bases aligning to TRBD2. Germline lookup yields CDR1 KGHSH and CDR2 LQKENI. This CDR3 comprises 15 residues. V was pared by 6 bases and J by 2 bases, with 9 bases of the junction left unmatched. The CDR3 DNA follows: TGTGCCAGCTCGCGGCAAAGCGGGGGCCCCTACGAGCAGTACTTC. Its protein product is CASSRQSGGPYEQYF.

V is TRBV9 and J is TRBJ2-3; D might be TRBD2 (7 bases). The V and J ends lost 5 bases and 3 bases respectively, with 13 bases between them. Germline V gene data show CDR1 as SGDLS and CDR2 as YYNGEE. CDR3 length: 14 amino acids. The CDR3: CASRRGGSTDTQYF. The CDR3 DNA follows: TGTGCCAGCAGGAGGGGGGGCTCTACAGATACGCAGTATTTT.

This clone occurred once. The chain has TRBV27 and TRBJ1-1; maybe TRBD1 (6 bases). V lost 2 bases and J 5 bases, leaving 12 bases between the germline ends. The CDR3 runs to 14 residues. Per germline, CDR1 MNHEY and CDR2 SMNVEV (reference sequence). The CDR3 reads CASSLGRGVTEAFF. The CDR3 coding sequence is TGTGCCAGCAGTTTAGGCAGGGGTGTTACTGAAGCTTTCTTT.

The chain uses TRBV5-4 and TRBJ1-2; possible D gene TRBD1, 5 bases. This CDR3 is built from 12 residues. Germline V lookup: CDR1 SGHNT, CDR2 YYREEE (reference sequence). Trimming took off 4 bases at V and 8 bases at J, with 12 bases between the two ends. The CDR3 DNA reads TGTGCCAGCAGCCCGGGGGTTTGGGGCTACACCTTC. Protein product: CASSPGVWGYTF.

The V call is TRBV6-5, the J call TRBJ1-2; D perhaps matches TRBD1 (5 bases). V lost 2 bases to trimming and J lost 0 bases, with 10 bases between them. Germline V CDR1 and CDR2: MNHEY, SVGAGI. The CDR3 is made up of 15 amino acids. The CDR3 reads CASSYRGNANYGYTF. Written as DNA, the CDR3 is TGTGCCAGCAGTTACCGGGGGAATGCTAACTATGGCTACACCTTC.

The rearrangement uses TRBV6-5 and TRBJ2-1; weak D call: TRBD2 (6 bases). The CDR3 covers 13 residues. Between the trimmed V and J ends, which lost 0 bases and 7 bases, there was a span of 7 bases. In germline, CDR1 is MNHEY, CDR2 SVGAGI. The CDR3 nucleotides read TGTGCCAGCAGTTACTCTCGGGGGAATGAGCAGTTCTTC. This sequence encodes CASSYSRGNEQFF.

A remark on this clone: The same CDR3 is also encoded by other DNA sequences in this sample. This chain joins TRBV6-1 and TRBJ1-5, with D perhaps matching TRBD1 (5 bases). The ends were cut back, 2 bases at V and 4 bases at J, with 12 bases in the middle. Looked up from germline, CDR1 is MNHNS and CDR2 is SASEGT. The length of the CDR3 is 15 residues. The CDR3 sequence: CASSERQGWNQPQHF. The CDR3 bases are TGTGCCAGCAGTGAAAGGCAGGGTTGGAATCAGCCCCAGCATTTT.

As to this clone: This could be a read error, since a much larger clone is one nucleotide away. Other DNA sequences within the sample encode an identical CDR3. This rearrangement joins TRBV12-3 or TRBV12-4 to TRBJ1-2; D possibly corresponds to TRBD1 (6 bases). This CDR3 is 13 amino acids long. V lost 5 bases and J 2 bases, leaving 9 bases between the germline ends. Here the CDR3 DNA reads TGTGCCAGCAGTCCAGACAGGAACTATGGCTACACCTTC. The encoded protein is CASSPDRNYGYTF.

The chain links TRBV4-3 to TRBJ2-3; TRBD2 agrees at 7 bases. V lost 0 bases to trimming and J lost 5 bases; unmatched junction nucleotides: 11. Germline V gene sequence: CDR1 LGHNA, CDR2 YSLEER. CDR3 size: 17 residues. CDR3 amino acids: CASSQDPSGASGDTQYF. Here the CDR3 DNA reads TGCGCCAGCAGCCAAGATCCGAGCGGGGCGTCCGGAGATACGCAGTATTTT.

The chain has TRBV7-8 and TRBJ2-7; tentative D call: TRBD2 (6 bases). The CDR3 covers 14 residues. V lost 5 bases and J lost 0, with 11 bases in between. Per germline, CDR1 SGHVS and CDR2 FQNEAQ. This CDR3 is CASSHFGGSYEQYF. CDR3 coding DNA: TGTGCCAGCAGCCACTTCGGGGGCTCCTACGAGCAGTACTTC. Drawing the rest from reference TRBV7-8 and TRBJ2-7, the complete variable domain is GAGVSQSPRYKVAKRGQDVALRCDPISGHVSLFWYQQALGQGPEFLTYFQNEAQLDKSGLPSDRFFAERPEGSVSTLKIQRTQQEDSAVYLCASSHFGGSYEQYFGPGTRLTVT.

V and J are TRBV24-1 and TRBJ2-3; perhaps TRBD1 as D (5 bases). V lost 0 bases and J lost 1, with 13 bases in between. This CDR3 contains 17 residues. Germline-derived CDR1 and CDR2 are KGHDR and SFDVKD. As DNA, the CDR3 is TGTGCCACCAGTGATTTGCAAAAGGGGTCTGGCACAGATACGCAGTATTTT. Translation: CATSDLQKGSGTDTQYF.

The CDR3 nucleotides are TGTGCCAGCAGCGTAGACGCGGTCAGTCTCACTGAAGCTTTCTTT. Protein product: CASSVDAVSLTEAFF. The chain combines TRBV9 with TRBJ1-1; D unresolved. The V end was cut by 0 bases, the J end by 4 bases, with 13 bases between. Germline assignment: CDR1 SGDLS and CDR2 YYNGEE. The CDR3 runs 15 residues.